Each of the 6 T cell receptor beta chains below was sequenced from the same sample in a study of a mutant IDH1 vaccine in newly diagnosed glioma (dated by TCRdb to the early 2020s). Libraries were constructed by the immunoSEQ multiplex PCR assay. The source is immuneACCESS, and TCRdb retained only in-frame sequences with V and J called. Part of the clones is not carried over; for the studies checked, unresolved V genes explain less than half of this, and the remainder is unexplained. A total of roughly 44,000 clones appear in this sample, 81% of them only once. 4.5% to 5.5% of the sample goes to the ten largest clones. No cognate antigen is known for these TCRs. Per the publication, the time point label means: week 35, safety follow-up. Each vaccine dose, consisting of 300 ug of a 20-mer mutant IDH1 peptide in Montanide, was administered subcutaneously with topical imiquimod. This specimen was PBMCs, taken from a glioma patient whose treatment included an IDH1 peptide vaccine. The receptors were gathered from a woman between 40 and 50 years old with glioma. Some clones in this sample may be carry-over from other donors' samples.

The CDR3 region is CASRTSGSETQYF. The CDR3 DNA is TGTGCCAGCAGGACTAGCGGGAGTGAGACCCAGTACTTC. The chain couples TRBV2 to TRBJ2-5, with 12 bases aligning to TRBD2. This CDR3 is built from 13 residues. V lost 6 bases to trimming and J lost 5 bases; unmatched junction nucleotides: 1. Germline loops: CDR1 SNHLY, CDR2 FYNNEI.

The count of this clone is one. The rearrangement uses TRBV15 and TRBJ2-3, with D unresolved. There are 17 residues in the CDR3. From germline, CDR1 is LNHNV and CDR2 YYDKDF (reference sequence). V was trimmed by 0 bases and J by 1 base, leaving 14 bases between them. Here the CDR3 DNA reads TGTGCCACCAGCAGAGATTCTGGAGCTCCTCGCACAGATACGCAGTATTTT. It yields the protein CATSRDSGAPRTDTQYF.

The V and J genes are TRBV11-2 and TRBJ1-1; the D is unclear. CDR1 and CDR2 (germline): SGHAT, FQNNGV. V lost 3 bases, J lost 8 bases, and 7 bases lay in between. This CDR3 is 11 amino acids long. The CDR3 nucleotides read TGTGCCAGCAGCTTTGGCAGGGAAGCTTTCTTT. Protein sequence: CASSFGREAFF. Looking up the rest from reference TRBV11-2 and TRBJ1-1 gives the full variable domain: EAGVAQSPRYKIIEKRQSVAFWCNPISGHATLYWYQQILGQGPKLLIQFQNNGVVDDSQLPKDRFSAERLKGVDSTLKIQPAKLEDSAVYLCASSFGREAFFGQGTRLTVV.

The chain has TRBV19 and TRBJ1-1; D is perhaps TRBD1 (6 bases). The CDR3 runs to 15 residues. Trimming left V 3 bases short and J 5 bases short, with 16 bases between. Germline CDR1 LNHDA, CDR2 SQIVND (reference sequence). CDR3 sequence reads: CASSMGRGANTEAFF. The DNA for the CDR3 is TGTGCCAGTAGTATGGGCAGGGGCGCCAATACTGAAGCTTTCTTT.

This sequence joins TRBV29-1 and TRBJ2-5, with D unresolved. This CDR3 comprises 12 residues. Per the germline V gene, CDR1 is SQVTM and CDR2 is ANQGSEA. Trimming shortened V by 4 bases and J by 5 bases, and 11 bases separated the two germline ends. The DNA of the CDR3 is TGCAGCGTTGTAAGAGGAGAGGAGACCCAGTACTTC. Protein: CSVVRGEETQYF. Full variable domain (outside the CDR3, taken from reference TRBV29-1 and TRBJ2-5): SAVISQKPSRDICQRGTSLTIQCQVDSQVTMMFWYRQQPGQSLTLIATANQGSEATYESGFVIDKFPISRPNLTFSTLTVSNMSPEDSSIYLCSVVRGEETQYFGPGTRLLVL.

The chain combines TRBV5-1 with TRBJ2-7; either TRBD1 or TRBD2 may fit D (5 bases each). The CDR3 spans 11 residues. V was clipped by 6 bases and J by 6 bases, with 10 bases between them. The germline V gene has CDR1 SGHRS and CDR2 YFSETQ. This chain's CDR3 is CASNGAGEQYF. The DNA for the CDR3 is TGCGCCAGCAATGGGGCGGGCGAGCAGTACTTC.